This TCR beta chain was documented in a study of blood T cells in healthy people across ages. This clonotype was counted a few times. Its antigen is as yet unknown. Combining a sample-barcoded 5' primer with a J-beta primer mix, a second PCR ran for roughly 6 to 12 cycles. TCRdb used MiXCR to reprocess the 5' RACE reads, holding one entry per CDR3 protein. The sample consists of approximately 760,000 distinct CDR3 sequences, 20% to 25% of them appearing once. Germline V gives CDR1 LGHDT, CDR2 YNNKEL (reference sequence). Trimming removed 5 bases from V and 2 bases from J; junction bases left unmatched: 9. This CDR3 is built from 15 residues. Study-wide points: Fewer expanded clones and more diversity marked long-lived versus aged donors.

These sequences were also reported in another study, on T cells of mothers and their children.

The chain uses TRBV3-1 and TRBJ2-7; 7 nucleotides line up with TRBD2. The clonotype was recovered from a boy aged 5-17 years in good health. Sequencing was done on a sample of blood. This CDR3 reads CASSGLSSGPYEQYF. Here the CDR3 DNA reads TGTGCCAGCAGCGGGTTGTCTAGCGGACCCTACGAGCAGTACTTC.